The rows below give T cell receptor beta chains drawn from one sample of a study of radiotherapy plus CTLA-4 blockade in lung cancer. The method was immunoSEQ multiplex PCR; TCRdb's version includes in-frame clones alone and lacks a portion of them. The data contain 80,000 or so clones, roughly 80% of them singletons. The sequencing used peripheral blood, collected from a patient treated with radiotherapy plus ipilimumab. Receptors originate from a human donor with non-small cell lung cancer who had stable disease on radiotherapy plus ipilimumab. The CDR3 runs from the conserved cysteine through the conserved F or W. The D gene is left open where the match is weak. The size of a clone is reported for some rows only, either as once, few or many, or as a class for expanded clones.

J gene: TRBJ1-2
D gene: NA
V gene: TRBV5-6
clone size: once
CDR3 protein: CASSFGQGNYGYTF
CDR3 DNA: TGTGCCAGCAGCTTCGGCCAGGGGAACTATGGCTACACCTTC

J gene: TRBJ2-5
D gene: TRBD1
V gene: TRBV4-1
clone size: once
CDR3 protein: CASSQGDRDQETQYF
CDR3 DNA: TGCGCCAGCAGCCAAGGAGACAGGGACCAAGAGACCCAGTACTTC

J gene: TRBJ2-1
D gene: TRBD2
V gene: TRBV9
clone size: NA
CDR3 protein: CASSPLAGGYNEQFF
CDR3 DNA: TGTGCCAGCAGCCCACTAGCGGGGGGGTACAATGAGCAGTTCTTC

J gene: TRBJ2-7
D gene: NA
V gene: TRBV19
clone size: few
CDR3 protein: CASTGTLGEQYF
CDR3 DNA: TGTGCCAGTACCGGGACCCTCGGAGAGCAGTACTTC

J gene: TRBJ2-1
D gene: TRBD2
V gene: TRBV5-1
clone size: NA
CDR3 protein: CASSLDGTSGYNEQFF
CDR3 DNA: TGCGCCAGCAGCTTGGACGGGACTAGCGGTTACAATGAGCAGTTCTTC

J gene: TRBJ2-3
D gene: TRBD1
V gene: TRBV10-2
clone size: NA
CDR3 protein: CASRRQGAGTDTQYF
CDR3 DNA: TGCGCCAGCAGACGACAGGGGGCAGGCACAGATACGCAGTATTTT

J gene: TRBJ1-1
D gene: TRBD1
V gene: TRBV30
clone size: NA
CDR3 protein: CAWSGGQLRKAFF
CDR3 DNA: TGTGCCTGGAGTGGGGGACAGTTAAGGAAAGCTTTCTTT

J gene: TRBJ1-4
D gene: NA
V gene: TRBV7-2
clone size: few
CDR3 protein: CASSLGPGGSIGEKLFF
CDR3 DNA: TGTGCCAGCAGCTTAGGGCCTGGGGGATCCATAGGGGAAAAACTGTTTTTT

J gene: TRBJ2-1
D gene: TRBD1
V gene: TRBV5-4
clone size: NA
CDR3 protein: CASSPGDRAPEEQFF
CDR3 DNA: TGTGCCAGCAGCCCCGGGGACAGGGCACCAGAGGAGCAGTTCTTC

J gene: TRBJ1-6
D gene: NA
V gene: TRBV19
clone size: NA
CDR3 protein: CASSGLPNSPLHF
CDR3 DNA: TGTGCCAGTAGCGGTCTCCCAAATTCACCCCTCCACTTT

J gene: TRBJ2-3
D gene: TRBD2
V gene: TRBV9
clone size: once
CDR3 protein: CASSPGLAGFRDTQYF
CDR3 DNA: TGTGCCAGCAGCCCCGGACTAGCGGGGTTTCGAGATACGCAGTATTTT

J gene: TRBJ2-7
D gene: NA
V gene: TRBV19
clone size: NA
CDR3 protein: CASSIGTEISYEQYF
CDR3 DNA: TGTGCCAGTAGTATAGGGACAGAGATCTCCTACGAGCAGTACTTC

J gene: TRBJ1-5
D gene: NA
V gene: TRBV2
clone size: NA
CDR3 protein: CASSVDGNQPQHF
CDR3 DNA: TGTGCCAGCAGTGTGGACGGGAATCAGCCCCAGCATTTT

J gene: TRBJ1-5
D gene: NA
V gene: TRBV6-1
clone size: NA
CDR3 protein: CASSEAPRQGISNQPQHF
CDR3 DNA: TGTGCCAGCAGTGAAGCCCCCAGGCAGGGTATCAGCAATCAGCCCCAGCATTTT

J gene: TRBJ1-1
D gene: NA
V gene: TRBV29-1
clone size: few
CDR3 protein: CSVPGGAAFF
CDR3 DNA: TGCAGCGTTCCGGGGGGGGCGGCTTTCTTT

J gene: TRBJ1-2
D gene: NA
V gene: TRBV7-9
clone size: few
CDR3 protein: CASSLGERSLGYTF
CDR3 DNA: TGTGCCAGCAGCTTAGGGGAACGGAGCCTCGGCTACACCTTC

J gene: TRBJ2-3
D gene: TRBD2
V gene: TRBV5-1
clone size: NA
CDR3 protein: CASSRTSGGSGDTQYF
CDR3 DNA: TGCGCCAGCAGCCGGACTAGCGGGGGGTCGGGGGATACGCAGTATTTT

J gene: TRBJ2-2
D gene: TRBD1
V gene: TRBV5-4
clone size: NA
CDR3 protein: CASSLTGTGRRTGELFF
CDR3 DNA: TGTGCCAGCAGCTTAACCGGGACAGGGCGGCGAACCGGGGAGCTGTTTTTT

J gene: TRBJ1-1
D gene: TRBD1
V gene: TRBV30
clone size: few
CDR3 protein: CAWTPTGGTEAFF
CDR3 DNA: TGTGCCTGGACCCCGACAGGGGGTACTGAAGCTTTCTTT